This note documents a single TCR beta chain sequence. Its antigen remains unknown. 13 Jbeta primers and 60 Vbeta primers were used for the PCR. Assay used: immunoSEQ multiplex PCR; TCRdb lists only in-frame clones, some missing. The data hold around 120,000 clones, with 70% to 80% observed a single time. The data were obtained in a study of cytomegalovirus exposure and HLA in healthy donors. Study summary: Earlier results showed roughly 120 million unique TCR beta sequences derived from approximately 170 million T cells. There were more than 350 genotyped donors. Of these, about 81% fell in the genetic ancestry cluster associated with self-reported Caucasian donors.

Germline trimming cut 2 bases from V and 6 bases from J; bases unmatched to any gene: 10. The length of the CDR3 is 16 residues. Germline V gene lookup returns CDR1 MNHEY and CDR2 SMNVEV (reference sequence). General study results and limits: In the analysis, some V segments, TRBV6-2 and TRBV6-3 included, were excluded as indistinguishable.

The sequenced sample was PBMCs. The origin of this receptor is a woman in her thirties or forties in good health and CMV-seronegative. The rearrangement joins TRBV27 to TRBJ2-3; 8 bases line up with TRBD2. The CDR3 DNA reads TGTGCCAGCAGTTTAAGGGGACTAGGGGGGGTGGATACGCAGTATTTT. This codes for CASSLRGLGGVDTQYF.